The 24 T cell receptor beta chains presented below share a single source sample, sequenced in a study of naive and memory T cell subsets. Both TRBC1 and TRBC2 were covered by a beta constant-region primer of two equimolar oligonucleotides. Each CDR3 protein is one row after TCRdb ran MiXCR on the UMI-ligation and nested PCR reads. The data contain about 4,200 distinct CDR3 sequences, more than 6% of them singletons. Sequencing was carried out using CD4+ TEMRA cells from blood. Subset meaning: effector memory re-expressing CD45RA, CD45RA+ CD27-. These TCRs come from a human donor in good health.

This chain uses TRBV28 with TRBJ1-5; D unclear. V shed 7 bases and J shed 6 bases, with 7 bases lying between them. The germline gives CDR1 MDHEN, CDR2 SYDVKM. CDR3 size: 11 residues. The CDR3 DNA reads TGTGCCAGCACTGCGGGTCAGCCCCAGCATTTT. It specifies CASTAGQPQHF.

This clonotype is medium-sized within its sample. The chain has TRBV11-3 and TRBJ2-3; weak D call: TRBD1 (8 bases). Trimming stripped 5 bases from V and 5 bases from J, with 17 bases between. Germline CDR1 and CDR2: SGHNT and YENEEA. The CDR3 length is 15 residues. The CDR3 nucleotides are TGTGCCAGCAGCCCTTCGGACAGGGAGGGAGATACGCAGTATTTT. Amino acids: CASSPSDREGDTQYF.

This clonotype was recorded many times. In nucleotides, the CDR3 is TGTGCCAGCAGCCAAAACGGGCGCCAAGAGACCCAGTACTTC. The encoded protein is CASSQNGRQETQYF. The chain couples TRBV3-1 to TRBJ2-5, with D hard to call. The CDR3 runs 14 residues. Trimming removed 2 bases from V and 1 base from J, with 8 bases in between. Germline V gene data show CDR1 as LGHDT and CDR2 as YNNKEL (reference sequence).

This clonotype was seen repeatedly, ten times or more. This chain links TRBV7-9 with TRBJ2-5; D is possibly TRBD1 (6 bases). There are 15 residues in the CDR3. V lost 5 bases and J 1 base, leaving 14 bases between the germline ends. Germline CDR1 and CDR2: SEHNR and FQNEAQ (reference sequence). The CDR3 loop is CASSPGQSIQETQYF. CDR3 sequence (DNA): TGTGCCAGCAGCCCCGGACAGTCAATCCAAGAGACCCAGTACTTC.

This clonotype was detected many times. The chain couples TRBV7-2 to TRBJ2-3; D is uncertain. The germline gives CDR1 SGHTA, CDR2 FQGNSA. Trimming cost V 1 base and J 2 bases, with 13 bases left between them. The CDR3 is 16 amino acids. The CDR3 nucleotides are TGTGCCAGCAGCTTAGTGTGGCCCGGCTACACAGATACGCAGTATTTT. This translates into CASSLVWPGYTDTQYF.

This clonotype was detected many times. The rearrangement joins TRBV29-1 to TRBJ2-5; no definite D call. Trimming took 2 bases from V and 6 from J, leaving 1 base between them. The CDR3 totals 9 residues. Germline values: CDR1 SQVTM, CDR2 ANQGSEA. The CDR3 sequence is CSVEKTQYF. The CDR3, as DNA: TGCAGCGTTGAAAAGACCCAGTACTTC.

Ten or more counts support this clonotype. The CDR3 DNA reads as TGTGCCAGCAGCTTAGCGCTGCCAGGGCCTGGGACCCAGTACTTC. It specifies CASSLALPGPGTQYF. The chain combines TRBV7-6 with TRBJ2-5, with TRBD1 as a possible D gene (5 bases). Deletions cut 0 bases from V and 7 bases from J, with 15 bases between. This CDR3 comprises 15 residues. CDR1 is SGHVS and CDR2 is FNYEAQ in the germline V gene.

In its sample, this clonotype was seen many times. V is TRBV2 and J is TRBJ1-5; TRBD1 might be the D (6 bases). The CDR3 extends over 15 amino acids. The V gene's germline CDR1 is SNHLY and CDR2 FYNNEI. The V end lost 4 bases, the J end lost 3 bases, and 13 bases lay between the germline ends. CDR3 sequence: CASSGQGRDNQPQHF. The CDR3 coding sequence is TGTGCCAGCAGTGGTCAGGGGCGGGACAATCAGCCCCAGCATTTT.

This clonotype has a count of ten or more. V and J are TRBV30 and TRBJ2-3, with 10 bases that match TRBD2. In germline, CDR1 is GTSNPN, CDR2 SVGIG (reference sequence). This CDR3 has 14 amino acids. Germline trimming cut 3 bases from V and 4 bases from J; bases unmatched to any gene: 4. The CDR3 bases are TGTGCCTGGAGCATCGGACTAGCGGCAGATACGCAGTATTTT. Encoded protein: CAWSIGLAADTQYF.

This clonotype was seen at least ten times. The chain is built from TRBV7-9 and TRBJ2-5; TRBD1 might be the D (5 bases). CDR1 is SEHNR, CDR2 FQNEAQ, per germline (reference sequence). The length of the CDR3 is 14 residues. Trimming removed 6 bases from V and 2 bases from J, with 13 bases in between. The CDR3: CASSPGTGQETQYF. In DNA form, the CDR3 reads TGTGCCAGCAGTCCTGGCACAGGACAAGAGACCCAGTACTTC.

The chain carries TRBV3-1 and TRBJ2-7; D gene uncertain. V dropped 4 bases and J dropped 8 bases, with 15 bases sitting between them. In germline, CDR1 is LGHDT, CDR2 YNNKEL (reference sequence). The CDR3 length is 13 residues. The CDR3 region has the DNA TGTGCCAGCAGCCGCGATAGGTCCGGCCAGCAGTACTTC. Translated, it gives CASSRDRSGQQYF.

In this sample, this clonotype is medium-sized (0.01 to 0.1%). CDR3 sequence (DNA): TGTGCCATCAGTGACTCGACAGGAAGCACAGATACGCAGTATTTT. It specifies CAISDSTGSTDTQYF. The J gene is TRBJ2-3, the V gene TRBV10-3; maybe TRBD1 (6 bases). The germline V gene has CDR1 ENHRY and CDR2 SYGVKD. Trimming took 3 bases from V and 0 from J, leaving 10 bases between them. CDR3 length: 15 amino acids.

To note about this clonotype: Given a much more abundant clone one base away, this may be a read error. This rearrangement joins TRBV6-2 or TRBV6-3 to TRBJ2-5; D perhaps matches TRBD2 (6 bases). Germline V gene data show CDR1 as MNHEY and CDR2 as SVGEGT. The CDR3 totals 14 residues. The CDR3 sequence: CAGSYGSGVETQYF. In DNA form, the CDR3 reads TGTGCCGGCAGTTACGGTTCGGGGGTGGAGACCCAGTACTTC.

This clonotype was recorded a few times. The rearrangement links TRBV20-1 to TRBJ2-1, with a weak D call TRBD2 (6 bases). The CDR3 totals 14 residues. V lost 2 bases and J 4 bases, leaving 12 bases between the germline ends. Germline V gene lookup returns CDR1 DFQATT and CDR2 SNEGSKA (reference sequence). CDR3 sequence (DNA): TGCAGTGCTAGATATAGCGGCCCATACAATGAGCAGTTCTTC. Translated: CSARYSGPYNEQFF.

As to this clonotype: The junction departs from germline at one end; a sequencing error may be responsible. The chain is built from TRBV19 and TRBJ1-6; the D is unclear. CDR3 length: 13 amino acids. CDR1 and CDR2 from the germline V gene are LNHDA and SQIVND (reference sequence). CDR3 in DNA: TGTGCCAGTACTGGGTCCTTTAATTCACCCCTCCACTTT. Amino acids: CASTGSFNSPLHF. Full variable domain (rest looked up from reference TRBV19 and TRBJ1-6): DGGITQSPKYLFRKEGQNVTLSCEQNLNHDAMYWYRQDPGQGLRLIYYSQIVNDFQKGDIAEGYSVSREKKESFPLTVTSAQKNPTAFYLCASTGSFNSPLHFGNGTRLTVT.

This chain links TRBV5-1 with TRBJ2-1; 11 bases are shared with TRBD2. Germline assignment: CDR1 SGHRS and CDR2 YFSETQ. Germline trimming cut 0 bases from V and 15 bases from J; bases unmatched to any gene: 17. The CDR3 has 17 amino acids. CDR3 in DNA: TGCGCCAGCAGCTTGGCCGAACTAGCGGGGGCATTTTCGACGTGGTTCTTC. It yields the protein CASSLAELAGAFSTWFF.

This clonotype was detected ten times or more. The rearrangement uses TRBV10-3 and TRBJ2-3, with TRBD2 matching 11 bases. Germline assignment: CDR1 ENHRY and CDR2 SYGVKD. The CDR3 is made up of 15 amino acids. V lost 5 bases and J lost 4; bases outside the gene matches: 5. This CDR3 is CAISLTSGGADTQYF. CDR3 DNA sequence: TGTGCCATCAGTCTTACTAGCGGGGGTGCAGATACGCAGTATTTT.

This clonotype was picked up a small number of times. The chain links TRBV20-1 to TRBJ2-1; no reliable D call. Germline-derived CDR1 and CDR2 are DFQATT and SNEGSKA (reference sequence). The CDR3 is made up of 11 amino acids. V was clipped by 7 bases and J by 13 bases, with 17 bases between them. The DNA for the CDR3 is TGCAGTGGTTCGTCCGTACCAGGACAGTTCTTC. Its translation is CSGSSVPGQFF.

This clonotype was detected many times. This sequence joins TRBV6-6 and TRBJ2-1, with D unresolved. The V gene lost 2 bases and the J gene lost 2 bases, with 7 bases spanning the gap. Germline V gene lookup returns CDR1 MNHNY and CDR2 SVGAGI (reference sequence). CDR3 length equals 14 residues. The CDR3, as DNA: TGTGCCAGCAGTTACCGAAAAACCTACAATGAGCAGTTCTTC. Its protein product is CASSYRKTYNEQFF.

This clonotype was seen at least ten times. This chain joins TRBV20-1 and TRBJ1-2, with 9 bases aligning to TRBD1. Germline-derived CDR1 and CDR2 are DFQATT and SNEGSKA (reference sequence). This CDR3 is built from 14 residues. V shed 6 bases and J 4 bases; nucleotides not matched to a gene: 9. In nucleotides, the CDR3 is TGCAGTGCCAGGGACAGGGTCTCAAGCTATGGCTACACCTTC. It translates to CSARDRVSSYGYTF.

This clonotype was observed at least ten times. The chain is built from TRBV10-3 and TRBJ2-4, with D possibly TRBD2 on 7 matching bases. The V and J ends lost 8 bases and 6 bases respectively, with 17 bases between them. From germline, CDR1 is ENHRY and CDR2 SYGVKD. The CDR3 loop spans 14 amino acids. The CDR3 loop reads CAIGGGANPNIQYF. The CDR3 DNA is TGTGCCATCGGTGGGGGGGCTAACCCAAACATTCAGTACTTC.

This clonotype has ten or more counts. The J gene is TRBJ2-3, the V gene TRBV20-1, with 9 bases lining up with TRBD1. J lost 6 bases, V lost 1 base, and 14 bases had no gene match. The CDR3 is 17 amino acids. Germline CDR1 reads DFQATT; CDR2 reads SNEGSKA (reference sequence). The CDR3 is CSARVPPPGQGLDTQYF. The CDR3 DNA sequence: TGCAGTGCTAGAGTCCCTCCTCCGGGACAGGGCTTGGATACGCAGTATTTT.

Concerning this clonotype itself: This may be a read error: a much more frequent sequence differs by one nucleotide. V is TRBV6-1 and J is TRBJ1-6; a weak D match, TRBD1 (6 bases). V lost 2 bases and J lost 3, with 11 bases in between. The germline gives CDR1 MNHNS, CDR2 SASEGT. The length of the CDR3 is 16 residues. CDR3 region: CASSELDSFYNSPLHF. The CDR3 DNA sequence: TGTGCCAGCAGTGAATTGGACAGCTTCTATAATTCACCCCTCCACTTT.

This clonotype was seen many times. This sequence joins TRBV4-3 and TRBJ2-1; the D is unclear. Trimming left V 0 bases short and J 12 bases short, with 12 bases between. Germline V CDR1 and CDR2: LGHNA, YSLEER. The CDR3 contains 13 residues. The CDR3 spells CASSQEIQHGQFF. The DNA for the CDR3 is TGCGCCAGCAGCCAAGAGATCCAACACGGGCAGTTCTTC.